The TCR beta chain described here comes from a study of blood T cell repertoires in COVID-19. Sequencing was performed with immunoSEQ multiplex PCR; in TCRdb, only in-frame clones are kept and a portion is missing. The sample shows fewer than 250,000 clones, roughly 87% of them seen only once. Recruits, aged roughly 18 to 89 years, lived in approximately 26 US areas. Donors were grouped by their self-reported clinical history. Material: PBMCs or T cells enriched from blood (not recorded which). The sequence derives from a woman in her thirties with acute COVID-19.

The CDR3 here is CASSSPGETQYF. The CDR3 coding sequence is TGTGCCAGCAGCTCCCCCGGGGAGACCCAGTACTTC. The chain has TRBV27 and TRBJ2-5; D unclear. Germline V gene sequence: CDR1 MNHEY, CDR2 SMNVEV (reference sequence). This CDR3 has 12 amino acids. V lost 6 bases to trimming and J lost 5 bases, with 10 bases between them.